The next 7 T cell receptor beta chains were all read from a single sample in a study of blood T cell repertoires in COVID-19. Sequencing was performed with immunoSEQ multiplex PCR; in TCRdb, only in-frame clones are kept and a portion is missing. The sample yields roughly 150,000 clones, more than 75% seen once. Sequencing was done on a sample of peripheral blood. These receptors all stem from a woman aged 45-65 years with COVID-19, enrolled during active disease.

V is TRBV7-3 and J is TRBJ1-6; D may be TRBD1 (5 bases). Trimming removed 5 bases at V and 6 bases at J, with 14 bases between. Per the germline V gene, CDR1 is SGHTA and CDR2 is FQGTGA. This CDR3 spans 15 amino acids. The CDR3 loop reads CASSRSPGINSPLHF. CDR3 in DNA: TGTGCCAGCAGCCGAAGCCCAGGGATTAATTCACCCCTCCACTTT.

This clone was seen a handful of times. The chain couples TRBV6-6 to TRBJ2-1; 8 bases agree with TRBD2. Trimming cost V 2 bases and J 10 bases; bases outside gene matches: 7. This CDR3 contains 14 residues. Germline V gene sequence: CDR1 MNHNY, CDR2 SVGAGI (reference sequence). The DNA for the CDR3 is TGTGCCAGCAGTTACGAGGGACTAGTGGGAGAGCAGTTCTTC. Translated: CASSYEGLVGEQFF.

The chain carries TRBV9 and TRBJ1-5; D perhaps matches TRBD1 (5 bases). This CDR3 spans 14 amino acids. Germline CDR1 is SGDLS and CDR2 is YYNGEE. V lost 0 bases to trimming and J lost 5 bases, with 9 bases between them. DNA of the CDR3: TGTGCCAGCAGCGTAGATGGCAGGGATCAGCCCCAGCATTTT. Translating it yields CASSVDGRDQPQHF.

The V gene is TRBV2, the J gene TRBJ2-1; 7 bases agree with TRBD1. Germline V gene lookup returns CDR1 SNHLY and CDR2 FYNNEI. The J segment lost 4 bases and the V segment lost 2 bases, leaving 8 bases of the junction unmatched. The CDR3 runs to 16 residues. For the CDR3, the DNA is TGTGCCAGCAGTGAAATGGCAGGGGGATCTTACAATGAGCAGTTCTTC. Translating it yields CASSEMAGGSYNEQFF.

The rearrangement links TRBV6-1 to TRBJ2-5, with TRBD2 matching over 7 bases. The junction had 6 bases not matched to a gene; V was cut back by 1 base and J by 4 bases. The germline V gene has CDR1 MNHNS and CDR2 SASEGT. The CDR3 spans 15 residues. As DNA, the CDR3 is TGTGCCAGCAGTGAAGTTCCTGGCGGGGGAGAGACCCAGTACTTC. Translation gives CASSEVPGGGETQYF.

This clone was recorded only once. In DNA form, the CDR3 reads TGTGCCAGTAGTGCCCGGGACAGGGGTGGCTATGGCTACACCTTC. Protein sequence: CASSARDRGGYGYTF. V gene TRBV19 combines with J gene TRBJ1-2; 10 bases are a match to TRBD1. The V gene end was trimmed by 5 bases and the J gene end by 4 bases; junction bases not matched to a gene: 7. Germline V gene sequence: CDR1 LNHDA, CDR2 SQIVND (reference sequence). CDR3 size: 15 residues.

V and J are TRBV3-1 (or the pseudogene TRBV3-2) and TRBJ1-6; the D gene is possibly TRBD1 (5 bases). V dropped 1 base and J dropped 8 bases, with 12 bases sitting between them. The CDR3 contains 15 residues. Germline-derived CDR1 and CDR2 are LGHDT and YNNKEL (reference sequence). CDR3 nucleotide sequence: TGTGCCAGCAGCCAAGGTGGCAGGGTATATTCACCCCTCCACTTT. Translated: CASSQGGRVYSPLHF.